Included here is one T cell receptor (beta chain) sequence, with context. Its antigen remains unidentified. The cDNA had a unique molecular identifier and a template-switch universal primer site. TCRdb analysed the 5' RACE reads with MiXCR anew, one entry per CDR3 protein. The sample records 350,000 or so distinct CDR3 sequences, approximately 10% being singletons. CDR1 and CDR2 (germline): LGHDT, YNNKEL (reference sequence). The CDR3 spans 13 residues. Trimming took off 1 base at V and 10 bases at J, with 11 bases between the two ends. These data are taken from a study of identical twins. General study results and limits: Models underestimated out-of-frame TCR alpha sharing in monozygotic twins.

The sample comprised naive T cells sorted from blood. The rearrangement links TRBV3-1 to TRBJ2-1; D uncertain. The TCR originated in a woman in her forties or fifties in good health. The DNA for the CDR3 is TGTGCCAGCAGCCAAGGGCTCGAGGTGGAGCAGTTCTTC. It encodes CASSQGLEVEQFF.